A selection of T cell receptor beta chains follows, all from one sample in a study of CD8 T cells in ankylosing spondylitis. TCRdb ran MiXCR on the 5' RACE reads and lists one entry per CDR3 protein. Of 670,000 or so distinct CDR3 sequences in the sample, around 17% were seen once. Input material: blood, either unsorted or a sorted T cell fraction (not recorded which). These receptors originate from a male donor with ankylosing spondylitis. The CDR3 runs from the conserved cysteine through the conserved F or W. A D gene is named only where the DNA matches it firmly. The size field is filled for only some rows; it gives once, few, many or a size class.

d_gene	v_gene	abundance	j_gene	CDR3nt	CDR3aa
-	TRBV5-1	-	TRBJ2-3	TGCGCCAGCAGCACGGCAGATACGCAGTATTTT	CASSTADTQYF
TRBD1	TRBV7-9	few	TRBJ2-5	TGTGCCAGCAGCTGGGGTGACAGGGGGCGTTTGGAGACCCAGTACTTC	CASSWGDRGRLETQYF
-	TRBV5-1	-	TRBJ2-7	TGCGCCAGCAGCTTGGGTTCCCAGGGTTACGAGCAGTACTTC	CASSLGSQGYEQYF
-	TRBV30	-	TRBJ1-1	TGTGCCTGGGCTTACAGGAGGGACACTGAAGCTTTCTTT	CAWAYRRDTEAFF
TRBD1	TRBV6-2/TRBV6-3	few	TRBJ1-5	TGTGCCAGCAGCTACACCAGAGCTCCGGGACAGGGGGCAGGCAGCAATCAGCCCCAGCATTTT	CASSYTRAPGQGAGSNQPQHF
-	TRBV12-3/TRBV12-4	few	TRBJ2-3	TGTGCCAGCAGTTTTGGGGGGAGCCAAGGAATTTTT	CASSFGGSQGIF
-	TRBV2	-	TRBJ2-7	TGTGCCAGCAAGATGGAGCAGCGGAACTACGAGCAGTACTTC	CASKMEQRNYEQYF
-	TRBV12-3/TRBV12-4	-	TRBJ2-5	TGTGCCAGCAGTCCGCCGGTGGGGGAAGAGACCCAGTACTTC	CASSPPVGEETQYF
-	TRBV20-1	few	TRBJ1-1	TGCAGTGTCACGTCGTCTTGGCCCGGCAACGAAGCTTTCTTT	CSVTSSWPGNEAFF
TRBD2	TRBV20-1	-	TRBJ2-1	TGCAGTGCTAGAGATGGGACTAGCGTTTTCTATGAGCAGTTCTTC	CSARDGTSVFYEQFF
-	TRBV5-1	-	TRBJ2-7	TGCGCCAGCAGCTTGAACAGGGATATCTTCGAGCAGTACTTC	CASSLNRDIFEQYF
-	TRBV7-2	many	TRBJ1-3	TGTGCCAGCAGCCTTCGGGACAACTCTGGAAACACCATATATTTT	CASSLRDNSGNTIYF
TRBD2	TRBV27	-	TRBJ2-1	TGTGCCAGCAGTTTGGCCCCTTCCAGGGCGGGAGGGTTTAATGAGCAGTTCTTC	CASSLAPSRAGGFNEQFF
-	TRBV5-6	few	TRBJ2-7	TGTGCCAGCAGCTTAACCCCCACACAGATTAACTACGAGCAGTACTTC	CASSLTPTQINYEQYF
TRBD2	TRBV12-3/TRBV12-4	-	TRBJ2-7	TGTGCCAGCAGTCCCCCTGGCGGGAGCTCCTACGAGCAGTACTTC	CASSPPGGSSYEQYF
-	TRBV20-1	-	TRBJ2-2	TGCAGTGCTTCAGGGGACGCGCTCGCTGGGGAGCTGTTTTTT	CSASGDALAGELFF
-	TRBV6-5	many	TRBJ2-1	TGTGCCAGCAGCAGAAATAGCGGAACCTACAATGAGCAGTTCTTC	CASSRNSGTYNEQFF
-	TRBV27	few	TRBJ1-4	TGTGCCAGCAGTTTTCTAGCGACGGGAGAAAAACTGTTTTTT	CASSFLATGEKLFF
TRBD2	TRBV4-3	-	TRBJ2-7	TGCGCCAGCAGCCAATCCATAATAGCGGGAGAGGACGAGCAGTACTTC	CASSQSIIAGEDEQYF
-	TRBV10-3	-	TRBJ2-3	TGTGCCATCAGTGAAGCCTCGGGGGGCACCACAGATACGCAGTATTTT	CAISEASGGTTDTQYF
-	TRBV12-1	few	TRBJ2-2	TGTGCCAGCAGCTTTGCGATGCGGACAACGAACACCGGGGAGCTGTTTTTT	CASSFAMRTTNTGELFF
-	TRBV3-1	few	TRBJ2-7	TGTGCCAGCAGCCAAGAGGGCGCGCAGGCGGAACAGTACTTC	CASSQEGAQAEQYF
-	TRBV28	-	TRBJ2-5	TGTGCCAGCAGTTTAAGGCGGGTTTCCCAAGAGACCCAGTACTTC	CASSLRRVSQETQYF
-	TRBV7-9	-	TRBJ1-4	TGTGCCAGCAGCCCCAACCGGGGAGGGCCTAATGAAAAACTGTTTTTT	CASSPNRGGPNEKLFF
-	TRBV12-3/TRBV12-4	-	TRBJ1-2	TGTGCCAGCAGTTTGGTCGGCAGCTCCTCTAACTATGGCTACACCTTC	CASSLVGSSSNYGYTF
TRBD1	TRBV6-6	-	TRBJ2-5	TGTGCCAGCATGGGTACAGGGGGACAGACCCAGTACTTC	CASMGTGGQTQYF
-	TRBV20-1	-	TRBJ2-7	TGCAGTGCTCCCAGGGGCGGGAGCTCCTACGAGCAGTACTTC	CSAPRGGSSYEQYF
-	TRBV20-1	few	TRBJ2-3	TGCAGTGCCGCTCAAGGCACAGATACGCAGTATTTT	CSAAQGTDTQYF
-	TRBV28	-	TRBJ1-1	TGTGCCAGCAGTTTATATTTAGGGAAGAACACTGAAGCTTTCTTT	CASSLYLGKNTEAFF
-	TRBV4-1	-	TRBJ1-1	TGCGCCAGCAGCCAAGTAGGGGGGAGATTCACTGAAGCTTTCTTT	CASSQVGGRFTEAFF
TRBD2	TRBV28	few	TRBJ2-1	TGTGCCAGCAGTTGGGGACTAGCGGGAGGGCCGGGGGAGCAGTTCTTC	CASSWGLAGGPGEQFF
TRBD1	TRBV5-1	many	TRBJ1-1	TGCGCCAGCAGCCCGGGACAGGGGGCTGAAGCTTTCTTT	CASSPGQGAEAFF
-	TRBV11-2	few	TRBJ2-4	TGTGCCAGCAGCTTAGGGAGGGAGCTTGGGGCCAAAAACATTCAGTACTTC	CASSLGRELGAKNIQYF
TRBD1	TRBV2	once	TRBJ2-7	TGTGCCAGCAGTTCGACAGGGGCCGCCTACGAGCAGTACTTC	CASSSTGAAYEQYF
-	TRBV5-1	-	TRBJ2-7	TGCGCCAGCAGCTTGTACAGCAACTCCTACGAGCAGTACTTC	CASSLYSNSYEQYF
TRBD1	TRBV4-1	few	TRBJ2-5	TGCGCCAGCAGCCAAGGGTCACAGGGGGGCCAAGAGACCCAGTACTTC	CASSQGSQGGQETQYF
-	TRBV30	-	TRBJ2-5	TGTGCCTGGAGTGGTGGTCCCCGGGGGACCCAGTACTTC	CAWSGGPRGTQYF
TRBD2	TRBV20-1	few	TRBJ2-1	TGCAGTGCGCGGGGACTAGCGGGAGGACCAACCTACAATGAGCAGTTCTTC	CSARGLAGGPTYNEQFF
TRBD2	TRBV7-9	few	TRBJ2-3	TGTGCCAGCAGCCTGAATCTAGCGGGGTCCACAGATACGCAGTATTTT	CASSLNLAGSTDTQYF